This is a list of T cell receptor beta chains from one sample in a study of blood T cell repertoires in COVID-19. Sequenced by immunoSEQ multiplex PCR; TCRdb stores in-frame clones only, minus some. The table records 95,000 to 100,000 clones, 92% of them present only once. What was sequenced was peripheral blood. Receptors originate from a man in his forties or fifties with active COVID-19. CDR3s include the opening cysteine and the closing phenylalanine or tryptophan. Each record gives: D gene, CDR3 length, V gene, J gene, clone size, CDR3 DNA, CDR3 protein. A D gene is named only where the DNA matches it firmly. Clone size is given for some rows only: seen once, a few or many times, or a class if the clone is expanded.

>.|13|TRBV3-1/TRBV3-2|TRBJ2-1|.
TGTGCCAGCAGCCGAACGGGGTTGGGAGAGCAGTTCTTC
CASSRTGLGEQFF
>TRBD1|13|TRBV6-5|TRBJ1-2|.
TGTGCCAGCGCCAGAGGGGGCAACTATGGCTACACCTTC
CASARGGNYGYTF
>.|15|TRBV4-2|TRBJ2-5|.
TGTGCCAGCAGCCAACTAACAGACGAAGAGGAGACCCAGTACTTC
CASSQLTDEEETQYF
>TRBD2|16|TRBV9|TRBJ2-2|.
TGTGCCAGCAGCGTCGGGACTAGCGGGACCGCCGGGGAGCTGTTTTTT
CASSVGTSGTAGELFF
>.|15|TRBV5-1|TRBJ2-1|.
TGCGCCAGCAAGCAGGGGACCCCCCTGGGGAATGAGCAGTTCTTC
CASKQGTPLGNEQFF
>TRBD1|13|TRBV28|TRBJ1-2|.
TGTGCCAGCAGTTTGGACAGGAGCTATGGCTACACCTTC
CASSLDRSYGYTF
>TRBD2|17|TRBV7-2|TRBJ2-1|.
TGTGCCAGCAGCTTGAGGTTAGACCCTAGCGGGAGGAATGAGCAGTTCTTC
CASSLRLDPSGRNEQFF
>.|13|TRBV14|TRBJ1-3|.
TGTGCCAGCAGCTTCAGCGCAGGAAACACCATATATTTT
CASSFSAGNTIYF
>TRBD2|17|TRBV10-1|TRBJ2-7|.
TGCGCCAGCAGTCCATCATCGGCGGGAGGTGAAGGGTACGAGCAGTACTTC
CASSPSSAGGEGYEQYF
>TRBD2|14|TRBV19|TRBJ2-1|few
TGTGCCAGTAAACTAGCGTATCAAGTCAATGAGCAGTTCTTC
CASKLAYQVNEQFF
>TRBD1|14|TRBV10-1|TRBJ1-5|.
TGCGCCACCCGGACAGGGAGTAAACATCAGCCCCAGCATTTT
CATRTGSKHQPQHF
>TRBD1|17|TRBV14|TRBJ2-2|.
TGTGCCAGCAGCCAAGATTGGGGACAGGGGCCAACCGGGGAGCTGTTTTTT
CASSQDWGQGPTGELFF
>.|15|TRBV2|TRBJ2-2|.
TGTGCCAGCAGTGGGCGCAGGTTTCAACCCGGGGAGCTGTTTTTT
CASSGRRFQPGELFF
>TRBD1|15|TRBV28|TRBJ2-7|.
TGTGCCAGCAGCTCAACCGGGACAGGGACCTACGAGCAGTACTTC
CASSSTGTGTYEQYF
>TRBD1|13|TRBV12-3/TRBV12-4|TRBJ2-7|once
TGTGCCAGCAGTTTCGGACAGGCCTACGAGCAGTACTTC
CASSFGQAYEQYF
>TRBD2|14|TRBV19|TRBJ2-7|.
TGTGCCAGTAGTATTCGCGGGAGTCCCTACGAGCAGTACTTC
CASSIRGSPYEQYF
>.|15|TRBV7-2|TRBJ2-7|.
TGTGCCAGCAGCTTAGCGCCAGGGGAATGGAACGAGCAGTACTTC
CASSLAPGEWNEQYF
>TRBD1|13|TRBV6-5|TRBJ2-7|once
TGTGCCACAAGGGGGCTAGGCTCCTACGAGCAGTACTTC
CATRGLGSYEQYF
>TRBD2|17|TRBV5-4|TRBJ2-1|.
TGTGCCAGCAGCTTGGGGCCAAGGGGCGGGAGTTTCGATGAGCAGTTCTTC
CASSLGPRGGSFDEQFF
>.|17|TRBV9|TRBJ2-5|.
TGTGCCAGCAGCGTAGCCACGGGAGCAGGGTCCCAAGAGACCCAGTACTTC
CASSVATGAGSQETQYF
>.|16|TRBV6-1|TRBJ1-5|.
TGTGCCAGCAGTGAGGGCTGGGGAGGGGTATACCAGCCCCAGCATTTT
CASSEGWGGVYQPQHF
>.|13|TRBV12-3/TRBV12-4|TRBJ1-5|.
TGTGCCAGCAGTTTGCAGGGTACTCAGCCCCAGCATTTT
CASSLQGTQPQHF
>TRBD1|15|TRBV5-1|TRBJ2-6|.
TGCGCCAGCAGCTTGGTCGGACAGGGCGGTGTGGTCCTGACTTTC
CASSLVGQGGVVLTF
>TRBD1|14|TRBV11-2|TRBJ1-2|.
TGTGCCAGCAGCTTAGCCAGGGGGTCTCGTGGCTACACCTTC
CASSLARGSRGYTF
>.|13|TRBV14|TRBJ2-1|.
TGTGCCAGCAGCCAGCTACAGGGTTGGGTGCAGTTCTTC
CASSQLQGWVQFF
>.|16|TRBV10-1|TRBJ2-1|once
TGCGCCAGCAGTAATGACAGAGAATCCTCCTACAATGAGCAGTTCTTC
CASSNDRESSYNEQFF
>.|17|TRBV5-1|TRBJ2-6|once
TGCGCCAGCAACCAGATCCACAGGAACTCTGGGGCCAACGTCCTGACTTTC
CASNQIHRNSGANVLTF
>TRBD1|15|TRBV7-9|TRBJ1-1|.
TGTGCCAGCAGCCGGGACAGAACTATGAACACTGAAGCTTTCTTT
CASSRDRTMNTEAFF
>.|14|TRBV5-6|TRBJ2-3|once
TGTGCCAGCAGCCGGGAGCTAGCAGGCGATACGCAGTATTTT
CASSRELAGDTQYF
>.|15|TRBV7-3|TRBJ2-6|.
TGTGCCAGCAGCTTAGGCCTCTCTGGGGCCAACGTCCTGACTTTC
CASSLGLSGANVLTF
>TRBD1|15|TRBV5-4|TRBJ1-2|.
TGTGCCAGCAGCACCCGGGACAGGGCTTCCCCTGGCTACACCTTC
CASSTRDRASPGYTF
>.|15|TRBV7-3|TRBJ2-1|few
TGTGCCAGCAGCTTAACCCCTGCTAGCTCTGGTGAGCAGTTCTTC
CASSLTPASSGEQFF
>TRBD1|14|TRBV6-6|TRBJ1-4|.
TGTGCCAGCAGGCTCCCAGGGGGCGCCGAAAAACTGTTTTTT
CASRLPGGAEKLFF
>TRBD2|20|TRBV7-3|TRBJ2-2|.
TGTGCCAGCAGCTCCCAGGTCGGGCTAGCGGGAGGATTTGGCACCGGGGAGCTGTTTTTT
CASSSQVGLAGGFGTGELFF
>.|16|TRBV7-2|TRBJ1-4|.
TGTGCCAGGACTAGGGCGGATGTCTTGAAAGGTGAAAAACTGTTTTTT
CARTRADVLKGEKLFF
>.|15|TRBV6-5|TRBJ2-1|.
TGTGCCAGCACCATTAACAGGGTCAGGGGCAATGAGCAGTTCTTC
CASTINRVRGNEQFF
>TRBD1|14|TRBV2|TRBJ1-2|.
TGTGCCAGCGGACGAAGGGGGCGGGACTATGGCTACACCTTC
CASGRRGRDYGYTF
>TRBD1|16|TRBV5-1|TRBJ1-1|.
TGCGCCAGCAGCTTGGATAAACAGGGGTTGGACACTGAAGCTTTCTTT
CASSLDKQGLDTEAFF
>TRBD1|13|TRBV2|TRBJ1-2|.
TGTGCCAGCAACGACAGGGGGCGAGGTGGCTACACCTTC
CASNDRGRGGYTF
>.|14|TRBV7-9|TRBJ1-1|.
TGTGCCAGCAGCTTCCAGGGGATCAACACTGAAGCTTTCTTT
CASSFQGINTEAFF
>TRBD2|12|TRBV19|TRBJ2-1|.
TGTGCCAGTAGCGCGGGAGCCGATGAGCAGTTCTTC
CASSAGADEQFF
>.|18|TRBV6-1|TRBJ1-3|few
TGTGCCAGCAGTGAAGCGCGGGCCAGGGGCAACCCTCAGAACACCATATATTTT
CASSEARARGNPQNTIYF